Listed below are T cell receptor beta chains from one sample, sequenced in a study of neurological immune-mediated disorders. TCRdb recomputed calls from the 5' RACE reads with MiXCR, one row per CDR3 protein. This table has approximately 89,000 distinct CDR3 sequences, approximately 4.6% appearing once. Sequencing input: PBMCs. All receptors come from a woman aged 55 to 70 with multiple sclerosis. CDR3s include the opening cysteine and the closing phenylalanine or tryptophan. A D gene is named only where the DNA matches it firmly. Size values are once, few and many counts, or a class for expanded clones, and some rows have none.

>many|TRBD2|TRBV5-1|13|TRBJ2-1
TGCGCCAGCAGCTTGGGGCTAGCGGGGGAGCAGTTCTTC
CASSLGLAGEQFF
>many|NA|TRBV6-5|11|TRBJ2-5
TGTGCCAGCATTGTACAAGAGACCCAGTACTTC
CASIVQETQYF
>many|NA|TRBV5-1|14|TRBJ2-2
TGCGCCAGCAGCTTTAACAGCTTCACCGGGGAGCTGTTTTTT
CASSFNSFTGELFF
>many|NA|TRBV9|16|TRBJ2-6
TGTGCCAGCAGCGTAGGCGGGAACCCTGGGGCCAACGTCCTGACTTTC
CASSVGGNPGANVLTF
>many|NA|TRBV23-1|16|TRBJ1-5
TGCGCCAGCAGTCAATCTTTGGGGGTTCTCAATCAGCCCCAGCATTTT
CASSQSLGVLNQPQHF
>many|NA|TRBV29-1|14|TRBJ1-1
TGCAGCGTTGATGGGGGGGGGGCGGACACTGAAGCTTTCTTT
CSVDGGGADTEAFF
>many|NA|TRBV12-3/TRBV12-4|13|TRBJ1-2
TGTGCCAGCGATCCGAACGGGAACTATGGCTACACCTTC
CASDPNGNYGYTF
>many|TRBD1|TRBV6-8|16|TRBJ2-2
TGTGCCAGCAGTTACCGGGACAGGGGCTCCACCGGGGAGCTGTTTTTT
CASSYRDRGSTGELFF
>many|NA|TRBV5-1|12|TRBJ1-2
TGCGCCAGCAGCTCTGACAGCTATGGCTACACCTTC
CASSSDSYGYTF
>many|TRBD1|TRBV7-8|14|TRBJ1-5
TGTGCCAGCAGCCCGGGACAGGGTGATCAGCCCCAGCATTTT
CASSPGQGDQPQHF
>NA|TRBD1|TRBV18|16|TRBJ2-3
TGTGCCAGCTCAACCTGGACAGGGCAAAGGACAGATACGCAGTATTTT
CASSTWTGQRTDTQYF
>many|TRBD1|TRBV5-1|16|TRBJ1-1
TGCGCCAGCAGCTCTCGGACAGGGGGGCTGTCGACTGAAGCTTTCTTT
CASSSRTGGLSTEAFF
>many|NA|TRBV12-3/TRBV12-4|13|TRBJ2-3
TGTGCCACCAAGCGAGCTAGCACAGATACGCAGTATTTT
CATKRASTDTQYF
>many|TRBD1|TRBV5-1|16|TRBJ1-3
TGCGCCAGCAGCCCTACCTCCGACAGGGGAAGAAACACCATATATTTT
CASSPTSDRGRNTIYF
>many|NA|TRBV14|15|TRBJ2-1
TGTGCCAGCAGCCAAGTTTTTACTAGTTTCGGTGAGCAGTTCTTC
CASSQVFTSFGEQFF
>many|NA|TRBV7-2|14|TRBJ2-1
TGTGCCAGCAGCTTGTCGCAGGGAAGTGATGAGCAGTTCTTC
CASSLSQGSDEQFF
>many|NA|TRBV5-1|13|TRBJ2-1
TGCGCCAGCAGCTTGAGGGAAATTGGTGAGCAGTTCTTC
CASSLREIGEQFF
>many|TRBD2|TRBV7-9|16|TRBJ2-2
TGTGCCAGCAGCGCCGGGACTAGCGGGGTTGCTGGGGAGCTGTTTTTT
CASSAGTSGVAGELFF
>many|NA|TRBV20-1|16|TRBJ2-2
TGCAGTGCTAGTCCAAGCAGGGGGGCGAACACCGGGGAGCTGTTTTTT
CSASPSRGANTGELFF
>many|NA|TRBV5-1|15|TRBJ2-7
TGCGCCAGCAGCGCGGGGCTTTCGAGCTCCTACGAGCAGTACTTC
CASSAGLSSSYEQYF
>many|NA|TRBV5-1|14|TRBJ2-3
TGCGCCAGCAGCTTGGAAGGACTCGGAAATACGCAGTATTTT
CASSLEGLGNTQYF
>many|NA|TRBV11-2|12|TRBJ2-3
TGTGCCAGCAGCTTAGGAGGGGCTACGCAGTATTTT
CASSLGGATQYF
>many|NA|TRBV4-1|12|TRBJ1-1
TGCGCCAGCAGCCAAGGTCTCCTTGGAGCTTTCTTT
CASSQGLLGAFF
>many|TRBD1|TRBV6-5|15|TRBJ1-4
TGTGCCAGCAGTTATACAGGGGCGCCTAATGAAAAACTGTTTTTT
CASSYTGAPNEKLFF
>many|NA|TRBV20-1|11|TRBJ2-7
TGCAGTGCTTCCGGGCCCTACGAGCAGTACTTC
CSASGPYEQYF
>many|NA|TRBV7-2|16|TRBJ2-5
TGTGCCAGCAGCTTGGGAACAGGCCGTAGGTACGAGACCCAGTACTTC
CASSLGTGRRYETQYF
>many|NA|TRBV20-1|16|TRBJ2-7
TGCAGTGCTAGAGAGGGGTGGCGGCACGCTCTCTACGAGCAGTACTTC
CSAREGWRHALYEQYF
>medium-sized|NA|TRBV29-1|15|TRBJ2-2
TGCAGCGTAAACCGGGACACCGCGAACACCGGGGAGCTGTTTTTT
CSVNRDTANTGELFF
>many|NA|TRBV20-1|12|TRBJ1-2
TGCAGTGCTAGCCCGGGACACGATGGCTACACCTTC
CSASPGHDGYTF
>many|NA|TRBV3-1|16|TRBJ2-1
TGTGCCAGCAGCCAAGATGTTAGGAGCTCCTACAATGAGCAGTTCTTC
CASSQDVRSSYNEQFF
>many|NA|TRBV12-3/TRBV12-4|13|TRBJ1-1
TGTGCCAGCAGTGGACAGTTATACACTGAAGCTTTCTTT
CASSGQLYTEAFF
>many|NA|TRBV12-3/TRBV12-4|15|TRBJ1-1
TGTGCCAGCAGTCCGGGACTCGGGACGGGGACTGAAGCTTTCTTT
CASSPGLGTGTEAFF
>many|NA|TRBV10-3|15|TRBJ2-7
TGTGCCATCAGTGAAGATGGGGGCAGGGTCTACGAGCAGTACTTC
CAISEDGGRVYEQYF
>many|TRBD1|TRBV5-1|18|TRBJ1-1
TGCGCCAGCAGCAAACGTCCCGGGACAGGGGATATGAACACTGAAGCTTTCTTT
CASSKRPGTGDMNTEAFF
>many|TRBD1|TRBV5-1|15|TRBJ2-1
TGCGCCAGCAGCTTTGTGGGGACAGGGCACAATGAGCAGTTCTTC
CASSFVGTGHNEQFF
>many|TRBD1|TRBV5-6|18|TRBJ1-5
TGTGCCAGCAGCATCCTTCACAGGGGGCGGGGAGGCAATCAGCCCCAGCATTTT
CASSILHRGRGGNQPQHF
>many|NA|TRBV5-1|13|TRBJ1-2
TGCGCCAGCAGCTTGGGGGCAGGGTCCGGCTACACCTTC
CASSLGAGSGYTF
>many|NA|TRBV3-1|16|TRBJ1-3
TGTGCCAGCAGTCCGAGGGGACGACTCTCTGGAAACACCATATATTTT
CASSPRGRLSGNTIYF
>many|TRBD1|TRBV3-1|14|TRBJ2-7
TGTGCCAGCAGCACCCGGACAGGTCTCTCCGAGCAGTACTTC
CASSTRTGLSEQYF
>many|NA|TRBV6-6|10|TRBJ2-2
TGTGCCAGCAGTTATCAGGAGCTGTTTTTT
CASSYQELFF
>many|NA|TRBV20-1|14|TRBJ1-1
TGCAGTGCTAACGGCGGTGGGACCTCCCTTGAAGCTTTCTTT
CSANGGGTSLEAFF
>many|NA|TRBV18|12|TRBJ2-5
TGTGCCAGCTCACCACCGGCTGAGACCCAGTACTTC
CASSPPAETQYF
>many|TRBD1|TRBV5-1|13|TRBJ2-7
TGCGCCAGCAGGAAGACAGGGGGGGACGAGCAGTACTTC
CASRKTGGDEQYF
>medium-sized|NA|TRBV29-1|13|TRBJ1-1
TGCAGCGTCGCTCAACTCGTGGCAGGTGAAGCTTTCTTT
CSVAQLVAGEAFF
>NA|NA|TRBV6-5|13|TRBJ2-2
TGTGCCAGCATCCACCCGGTGACCGGGGAGCTGTTTTTT
CASIHPVTGELFF
>many|TRBD1|TRBV10-3|14|TRBJ1-6
TGTGCCATCAGTGGAACAGGGGGCGGTTCACCCCTCCACTTT
CAISGTGGGSPLHF
>many|NA|TRBV6-1|13|TRBJ1-2
TGTGCCAGCAGTGTCAGCCTTAACTATGGCTACACCTTC
CASSVSLNYGYTF
>many|NA|TRBV5-1|18|TRBJ1-6
TGCGCCAGCAGCCTAGGCGTGATGGGCCCAGACTATAATTCACCCCTCCACTTT
CASSLGVMGPDYNSPLHF
>many|TRBD1|TRBV5-1|13|TRBJ1-2
TGCGCCAGCAGCTTCGACAGGGTTGATGGCTACACCTTC
CASSFDRVDGYTF
>many|TRBD1|TRBV5-1|17|TRBJ1-3
TGCGCCAGCAGCTTAACGACAGGGTCACACTCTGGAAACACCATATATTTT
CASSLTTGSHSGNTIYF
>many|NA|TRBV10-2|15|TRBJ2-7
TGCGCCAGCAGTGAGAGGGACGATAGGAGATACGAGCAGTACTTC
CASSERDDRRYEQYF
>NA|NA|TRBV18|13|TRBJ2-7
TGTGCCAGCTCACCACAACCGAACTACGAGCAGTACTTC
CASSPQPNYEQYF
>many|NA|TRBV27|15|TRBJ2-3
TGTGCCAGCAGTTTATCTGGGTTCGGCACAGATACGCAGTATTTT
CASSLSGFGTDTQYF
>many|NA|TRBV28|15|TRBJ2-7
TGTGCCAGCAGTGATAGGCGCCGGACCGCCTACGAGCAGTACTTC
CASSDRRRTAYEQYF